A selection of T cell receptor beta chains follows, all from one sample in a study of shared clonotypes between healthy human individuals. The table came from immunoSEQ multiplex PCR; TCRdb's copy has only in-frame clones and leaves some out. Among a few million clones listed, 85% to 95% were seen once. Sequencing was carried out using naive CD4+ T cells from PBMCs. Source of these receptors: a man aged 18 to 35 in good health. Some clones in this sample may be carry-over from other donors' samples. Each CDR3 is given with its conserved first and last residue. D genes are given only for firm matches. Size tells how often a clone was seen (once, few, many) or the class of an expanded clone, and some rows leave it out.

clone size: .
V gene: TRBV28
J gene: TRBJ2-3
D gene: .
CDR3 protein: CASRKQISTDTQYF
CDR3 DNA: TGTGCCAGCAGAAAACAGATTAGCACAGATACGCAGTATTTT

clone size: .
V gene: TRBV27
J gene: TRBJ2-1
D gene: .
CDR3 protein: CASSSLEGGSYNEQFF
CDR3 DNA: TGTGCCAGCAGTTCCCTTGAGGGGGGCTCCTACAATGAGCAGTTCTTC

clone size: .
V gene: TRBV9
J gene: TRBJ2-3
D gene: .
CDR3 protein: CASSAGTSHWADTQYF
CDR3 DNA: TGTGCCAGCAGCGCCGGTACGTCCCACTGGGCAGATACGCAGTATTTT

clone size: .
V gene: TRBV7-8
J gene: TRBJ2-5
D gene: .
CDR3 protein: CASSLMQGLQETQYF
CDR3 DNA: TGTGCCAGCAGCTTGATGCAGGGGCTGCAAGAGACCCAGTACTTC

clone size: .
V gene: TRBV30
J gene: TRBJ1-1
D gene: .
CDR3 protein: CAWQGSGTEAFF
CDR3 DNA: TGTGCCTGGCAGGGAAGTGGCACTGAAGCTTTCTTT

clone size: .
V gene: TRBV7-8
J gene: TRBJ1-5
D gene: .
CDR3 protein: CASSLYGGRPNQPQHF
CDR3 DNA: TGTGCCAGCAGCTTATACGGCGGACGGCCGAATCAGCCCCAGCATTTT

clone size: few
V gene: TRBV30
J gene: TRBJ1-1
D gene: TRBD1
CDR3 protein: CAWSADRGAFF
CDR3 DNA: TGTGCCTGGAGCGCGGACAGGGGAGCTTTCTTT

clone size: .
V gene: TRBV28
J gene: TRBJ2-7
D gene: .
CDR3 protein: CASSLNPTRLIYEQYF
CDR3 DNA: TGTGCCAGCAGTCTCAACCCGACTAGGCTGATCTACGAGCAGTACTTC

clone size: .
V gene: TRBV15
J gene: TRBJ1-1
D gene: .
CDR3 protein: CATSGFNIKGSEAFF
CDR3 DNA: TGTGCCACCAGCGGGTTTAACATAAAGGGCTCTGAAGCTTTCTTT

clone size: .
V gene: TRBV10-3
J gene: TRBJ2-1
D gene: .
CDR3 protein: CAISEQQDNEQFF
CDR3 DNA: TGTGCCATCAGTGAGCAACAGGACAATGAGCAGTTCTTC

clone size: .
V gene: TRBV7-8
J gene: TRBJ1-3
D gene: TRBD1
CDR3 protein: CASSRDRVSVNTIYF
CDR3 DNA: TGTGCCAGCAGCAGGGACAGGGTTTCGGTAAACACCATATATTTT

clone size: .
V gene: TRBV15
J gene: TRBJ1-1
D gene: TRBD1
CDR3 protein: CATSREGTGAQHEAFF
CDR3 DNA: TGTGCCACCAGCAGAGAAGGGACAGGGGCCCAACATGAAGCTTTCTTT

clone size: .
V gene: TRBV7-8
J gene: TRBJ2-7
D gene: TRBD1
CDR3 protein: CASSFGSTRTGPYEQYF
CDR3 DNA: TGTGCCAGCAGCTTTGGGTCCACTCGGACAGGGCCCTACGAGCAGTACTTC

clone size: .
V gene: TRBV7-2
J gene: TRBJ1-2
D gene: .
CDR3 protein: CASSPPGEYGYTF
CDR3 DNA: TGTGCCAGCAGCCCCCCAGGGGAGTATGGCTACACCTTC

clone size: few
V gene: TRBV20-1
J gene: TRBJ2-3
D gene: .
CDR3 protein: CSALSTDTQYF
CDR3 DNA: TGCAGTGCTCTTAGCACAGATACGCAGTATTTT

clone size: .
V gene: TRBV4-1
J gene: TRBJ2-1
D gene: .
CDR3 protein: CASSRNYGVSYNEQFF
CDR3 DNA: TGCGCCAGCAGCCGGAACTACGGCGTCTCCTACAATGAGCAGTTCTTC

clone size: once
V gene: TRBV7-9
J gene: TRBJ2-7
D gene: .
CDR3 protein: CASSFTGVPAGEQYF
CDR3 DNA: TGTGCCAGCAGCTTCACAGGGGTCCCAGCGGGGGAGCAGTACTTC

clone size: .
V gene: TRBV29-1
J gene: TRBJ2-7
D gene: TRBD1
CDR3 protein: CSGGDRDGQQYF
CDR3 DNA: TGCAGCGGGGGGGACAGGGACGGGCAGCAGTACTTC

clone size: .
V gene: TRBV10-3
J gene: TRBJ1-6
D gene: .
CDR3 protein: CAISEGQVGSPLHF
CDR3 DNA: TGTGCCATCAGTGAGGGGCAGGTTGGGTCACCCCTCCACTTT

clone size: few
V gene: TRBV18
J gene: TRBJ2-1
D gene: TRBD1
CDR3 protein: CASIGQASYNEQFF
CDR3 DNA: TGTGCCAGCATAGGACAGGCGTCATACAATGAGCAGTTCTTC

clone size: .
V gene: TRBV28
J gene: TRBJ2-7
D gene: .
CDR3 protein: CASSLVVMGNYEQYF
CDR3 DNA: TGTGCCAGCAGCCTCGTTGTTATGGGAAATTACGAGCAGTACTTC

clone size: .
V gene: TRBV11-3
J gene: TRBJ2-3
D gene: .
CDR3 protein: CASSPGTYSGTDTQYF
CDR3 DNA: TGTGCCAGCAGCCCAGGGACATATTCGGGGACAGATACGCAGTATTTT

clone size: .
V gene: TRBV9
J gene: TRBJ2-2
D gene: TRBD2
CDR3 protein: CASSPGMTSGMGELFF
CDR3 DNA: TGTGCCAGCAGCCCCGGGATGACTAGCGGGATGGGGGAGCTGTTTTTT

clone size: .
V gene: TRBV29-1
J gene: TRBJ2-1
D gene: TRBD1
CDR3 protein: CSAENFRGNEQFF
CDR3 DNA: TGCAGCGCCGAGAACTTCAGGGGGAATGAGCAGTTCTTC

clone size: .
V gene: TRBV5-8
J gene: TRBJ2-1
D gene: TRBD2
CDR3 protein: CASSLRIAGDAFF
CDR3 DNA: TGTGCCAGCAGCTTGCGGATAGCGGGAGATGCGTTCTTC

clone size: .
V gene: TRBV4-1
J gene: TRBJ2-7
D gene: TRBD1
CDR3 protein: CASSLGTGWDEQYF
CDR3 DNA: TGCGCCAGCAGCCTGGGGACAGGTTGGGACGAGCAGTACTTC

clone size: .
V gene: TRBV5-1
J gene: TRBJ2-6
D gene: TRBD1
CDR3 protein: CASSSGTGTGGANVLTF
CDR3 DNA: TGCGCCAGCAGCTCCGGGACAGGGACTGGAGGGGCCAACGTCCTGACTTTC

clone size: .
V gene: TRBV5-1
J gene: TRBJ2-2
D gene: TRBD2
CDR3 protein: CASSWTSGRAGELFF
CDR3 DNA: TGCGCCAGCAGCTGGACTAGCGGGAGAGCCGGGGAGCTGTTTTTT

clone size: .
V gene: TRBV5-6
J gene: TRBJ2-7
D gene: TRBD1
CDR3 protein: CASSLPTGAYEQYF
CDR3 DNA: TGTGCCAGCAGCTTGCCTACAGGGGCCTACGAGCAGTACTTC

clone size: .
V gene: TRBV11-2
J gene: TRBJ1-1
D gene: .
CDR3 protein: CASSLVAGNTEAFF
CDR3 DNA: TGTGCCAGCAGCTTAGTCGCGGGGAACACTGAAGCTTTCTTT

clone size: .
V gene: TRBV7-3
J gene: TRBJ2-3
D gene: .
CDR3 protein: CASSFRSGASTDTQYF
CDR3 DNA: TGTGCCAGCAGCTTTCGGTCGGGCGCTAGCACAGATACGCAGTATTTT

clone size: .
V gene: TRBV5-8
J gene: TRBJ1-1
D gene: TRBD1
CDR3 protein: CASSTYRGLRTEAFF
CDR3 DNA: TGTGCCAGCAGTACGTACAGGGGGCTACGGACTGAAGCTTTCTTT

clone size: .
V gene: TRBV4-1
J gene: TRBJ2-3
D gene: .
CDR3 protein: CASSQDRGSPTWMDTQYF
CDR3 DNA: TGCGCCAGCAGCCAAGATCGGGGTAGCCCTACTTGGATGGATACGCAGTATTTT

clone size: .
V gene: TRBV2
J gene: TRBJ1-1
D gene: TRBD1
CDR3 protein: CASSDRDRVNTEAFF
CDR3 DNA: TGTGCCAGCAGTGATCGGGACAGGGTCAACACTGAAGCTTTCTTT

clone size: .
V gene: TRBV10-3
J gene: TRBJ2-1
D gene: TRBD2
CDR3 protein: CAINGGSSYNEQFF
CDR3 DNA: TGTGCCATCAATGGCGGGAGCTCCTACAATGAGCAGTTCTTC

clone size: .
V gene: TRBV5-1
J gene: TRBJ2-7
D gene: TRBD1
CDR3 protein: CASSRGTGGFGYEQYF
CDR3 DNA: TGCGCCAGCAGCAGAGGGACAGGGGGCTTCGGTTACGAGCAGTACTTC

clone size: .
V gene: TRBV4-3
J gene: TRBJ1-2
D gene: .
CDR3 protein: CASSQYLPNSRGAGVLYHGYTF
CDR3 DNA: TGCGCCAGCAGCCAATATTTGCCCAACTCAAGGGGGGCAGGGGTTCTCTATCATGGCTACACCTTC

clone size: .
V gene: TRBV28
J gene: TRBJ2-3
D gene: .
CDR3 protein: CASSPLGRGSGDTQYF
CDR3 DNA: TGTGCCAGCAGTCCTCTGGGAAGGGGCTCAGGAGATACGCAGTATTTT

clone size: .
V gene: TRBV9
J gene: TRBJ2-3
D gene: TRBD2
CDR3 protein: CASSVGLAGGGTDTQYF
CDR3 DNA: TGTGCCAGCAGCGTAGGCCTAGCGGGAGGTGGCACAGATACGCAGTATTTT

clone size: .
V gene: TRBV15
J gene: TRBJ2-5
D gene: .
CDR3 protein: CATSREGGTQYF
CDR3 DNA: TGTGCCACCAGCAGAGAGGGAGGGACCCAGTACTTC

clone size: .
V gene: TRBV7-9
J gene: TRBJ2-7
D gene: TRBD1
CDR3 protein: CASSPKSGRGQYEQYF
CDR3 DNA: TGTGCCAGCAGCCCCAAATCTGGCAGGGGGCAGTACGAGCAGTACTTC

clone size: .
V gene: TRBV7-9
J gene: TRBJ2-5
D gene: .
CDR3 protein: CASRNSGQETQYF
CDR3 DNA: TGTGCCAGCAGAAATAGCGGACAAGAGACCCAGTACTTC

clone size: .
V gene: TRBV7-9
J gene: TRBJ2-5
D gene: .
CDR3 protein: CASSLDLAGGETQYF
CDR3 DNA: TGTGCCAGCAGCTTAGACTTAGCTGGCGGGGAGACCCAGTACTTC

clone size: .
V gene: TRBV4-2
J gene: TRBJ2-1
D gene: TRBD2
CDR3 protein: CASSPRPTSGVYNEQFF
CDR3 DNA: TGTGCCAGCAGCCCCCGGCCGACTAGCGGGGTATACAATGAGCAGTTCTTC

clone size: .
V gene: TRBV7-5
J gene: TRBJ2-2
D gene: .
CDR3 protein: CVRSLSREGGLAYTGELFF
CDR3 DNA: TGTGTCAGAAGCTTATCCCGCGAGGGGGGGTTAGCTTACACCGGGGAGCTGTTTTTT

clone size: few
V gene: TRBV30
J gene: TRBJ1-1
D gene: .
CDR3 protein: CAWETRARTEAFF
CDR3 DNA: TGTGCCTGGGAGACCCGTGCGAGGACTGAAGCTTTCTTT

clone size: .
V gene: TRBV30
J gene: TRBJ2-7
D gene: .
CDR3 protein: CAWRAGPAYEQYF
CDR3 DNA: TGTGCCTGGAGGGCGGGACCCGCCTACGAGCAGTACTTC

clone size: few
V gene: TRBV6-6
J gene: TRBJ2-5
D gene: .
CDR3 protein: CASRVNRVLETQYF
CDR3 DNA: TGTGCCAGCAGGGTGAACAGGGTTTTGGAGACCCAGTACTTC

clone size: once
V gene: TRBV11-2
J gene: TRBJ2-3
D gene: TRBD2
CDR3 protein: CASSRLGGRVADTQYF
CDR3 DNA: TGTGCCAGCAGCCGCCTGGGTGGGAGGGTCGCAGATACGCAGTATTTT

clone size: once
V gene: TRBV18
J gene: TRBJ1-1
D gene: TRBD1
CDR3 protein: CASSPQGQGMNTEAFF
CDR3 DNA: TGTGCCAGCTCACCACAGGGACAGGGGATGAACACTGAAGCTTTCTTT

clone size: .
V gene: TRBV30
J gene: TRBJ1-4
D gene: .
CDR3 protein: CAWSGVEKLFF
CDR3 DNA: TGTGCCTGGAGTGGTGTCGAAAAACTGTTTTTT

clone size: .
V gene: TRBV7-3
J gene: TRBJ1-1
D gene: .
CDR3 protein: CASSPTANTEAFF
CDR3 DNA: TGTGCCAGCAGCCCGACAGCTAACACTGAAGCTTTCTTT

clone size: .
V gene: TRBV7-2
J gene: TRBJ2-5
D gene: TRBD2
CDR3 protein: CASSLGLAGGFSKTQYF
CDR3 DNA: TGTGCCAGCAGCTTAGGACTAGCGGGAGGTTTCAGTAAGACCCAGTACTTC

clone size: .
V gene: TRBV18
J gene: TRBJ2-2
D gene: TRBD1
CDR3 protein: CASSPTGLGLFF
CDR3 DNA: TGTGCCAGCTCACCGACAGGGTTGGGTCTGTTTTTT

clone size: .
V gene: TRBV6-5
J gene: TRBJ2-7
D gene: TRBD1
CDR3 protein: CASSYSRQGGYEQYF
CDR3 DNA: TGTGCCAGCAGTTACTCAAGACAGGGGGGCTACGAGCAGTACTTC

clone size: .
V gene: TRBV30
J gene: TRBJ2-7
D gene: .
CDR3 protein: CAWSSAAYEQYF
CDR3 DNA: TGTGCCTGGAGTTCGGCCGCCTACGAGCAGTACTTC

clone size: .
V gene: TRBV29-1
J gene: TRBJ1-1
D gene: TRBD1
CDR3 protein: CSVEGDRGVTEAFF
CDR3 DNA: TGCAGCGTTGAGGGGGACAGGGGGGTCACTGAAGCTTTCTTT

clone size: .
V gene: TRBV30
J gene: TRBJ1-5
D gene: TRBD1
CDR3 protein: CAWETGVYGSPQHF
CDR3 DNA: TGTGCCTGGGAGACAGGGGTCTATGGGTCGCCCCAGCATTTT

clone size: .
V gene: TRBV5-5
J gene: TRBJ2-1
D gene: .
CDR3 protein: CASSFWWGLDGTYNEQFF
CDR3 DNA: TGTGCCAGCAGCTTTTGGTGGGGTTTAGACGGAACCTACAATGAGCAGTTCTTC

clone size: .
V gene: TRBV9
J gene: TRBJ1-1
D gene: .
CDR3 protein: CASSPLYSEAFF
CDR3 DNA: TGTGCCAGCAGCCCCCTTTATTCTGAAGCTTTCTTT